This TCR beta chain is from a study of blood T cell repertoires in COVID-19. The overall study: Samples of COVID-19 (acute and convalescent) were obtained from the United States, Italy and Spain. PBMCs, B-cell-depleted T cells, or T cells provided the cDNA or gDNA that made up the material.

The CDR3 loop spans 20 amino acids. Germline trimming cut 1 base from V and 2 bases from J; bases unmatched to any gene: 16. Germline lookup yields CDR1 SGHRS and CDR2 YFSETQ. Recruited during active infection, patients (from Seattle) were subsequently followed longitudinally. TCRdb keeps only in-frame clones here, not all; method: immunoSEQ multiplex PCR. The sample carries fewer than 140,000 clones, about 82% recorded once. The origin of this receptor is an elderly man with COVID-19, enrolled during active disease. The sample comprised peripheral blood. V is TRBV5-1 and J is TRBJ1-3; TRBD1 aligns across 9 bases. CDR3 region: CASSLYLLDRGGGAGNTIYF. The CDR3 DNA reads TGCGCCAGCAGCTTGTACCTCCTGGACAGGGGTGGAGGGGCTGGAAACACCATATATTTT.